What follows are 14 T cell receptor beta chains derived from one specimen sequenced in a study of cytomegalovirus exposure and HLA in healthy donors. Generated by immunoSEQ multiplex PCR, the TCRdb table keeps only in-frame clones and is missing some. Found here are about 200,000 clones, about 81% of them singletons; the top ten hold 1% to 1.5%. Sequencing was carried out using PBMCs. These receptors all stem from a woman aged 30 to 39 in good health and CMV-seronegative.

This chain uses TRBV5-4 with TRBJ2-7; D may be TRBD2 (5 bases). Germline V lookup: CDR1 SGHNT, CDR2 YYREEE (reference sequence). V lost 0 bases and J 2 bases, leaving 15 bases between the germline ends. The CDR3 runs to 16 residues. CDR3 in amino acids: CASSLGGLRATYEQYF. DNA for the CDR3: TGTGCCAGCAGCTTGGGTGGGTTGAGGGCCACCTACGAGCAGTACTTC.

This rearrangement joins TRBV27 to TRBJ2-4, with D perhaps matching TRBD1 (5 bases). With 2 bases removed from V and 3 bases from J, the gap between germline ends came to 5 bases. The CDR3 extends over 13 amino acids. The V gene's germline CDR1 is MNHEY and CDR2 SMNVEV (reference sequence). The CDR3: CASSLQGKNIQYF. The CDR3 DNA is TGTGCCAGCAGTTTACAGGGCAAAAACATTCAGTACTTC.

The chain links TRBV30 to TRBJ2-5; possibly TRBD2 for D (5 bases). The CDR3 loop spans 13 amino acids. V was clipped by 5 bases and J by 5 bases, with 15 bases between them. Germline V gene lookup returns CDR1 GTSNPN and CDR2 SVGIG (reference sequence). The CDR3 bases are TGTGCCTGGTCGTGGGGTCGCGGGGAGACCCAGTACTTC. Translated, it gives CAWSWGRGETQYF.

The V gene is TRBV28, the J gene TRBJ1-1, with 10 positions matching TRBD1. The CDR3 is 13 amino acids. V was pared by 5 bases and J by 8 bases, with 5 bases of the junction left unmatched. From germline, CDR1 is MDHEN and CDR2 SYDVKM. CDR3 in DNA: TGTGCCAGCAGTAATGACAGGGGGCGGGAAGCTTTCTTT. Translating it yields CASSNDRGREAFF.

This clone was detected once. The CDR3 DNA is TGCAGCGTTGAAGACAAGGTGGAGGGCACTGAAGCTTTCTTT. Encoded protein: CSVEDKVEGTEAFF. V gene TRBV29-1 combines with J gene TRBJ1-1, with no clear D. Looked up from germline, CDR1 is SQVTM and CDR2 is ANQGSEA. This CDR3 spans 14 amino acids. The V and J ends lost 0 bases and 4 bases respectively, with 12 bases between them. Full variable domain (missing parts from reference TRBV29-1 and TRBJ1-1): SAVISQKPSRDICQRGTSLTIQCQVDSQVTMMFWYRQQPGQSLTLIATANQGSEATYESGFVIDKFPISRPNLTFSTLTVSNMSPEDSSIYLCSVEDKVEGTEAFFGQGTRLTVV.

DNA for the CDR3: TGTGCCAGCAGGGAGACCGGGACTAGTTCCTACGAGCAGTACTTC. This gives the protein CASRETGTSSYEQYF. J is TRBJ2-7 and V is TRBV6-5, with 8 bases lining up with TRBD2. The CDR3 is 15 residues long. V lost 6 bases and J lost 1; bases outside the gene matches: 8. Germline loops: CDR1 MNHEY, CDR2 SVGAGI.

J is TRBJ2-7 and V is TRBV5-1; TRBD1 matches at 9 bases. J was trimmed by 6 bases and V by 4 bases; bases with no gene match: 8. CDR3 size: 14 residues. Germline CDR1 SGHRS, CDR2 YFSETQ. The DNA for the CDR3 is TGCGCCAGCAGCCCCGAGAACAGGGGGCGCGAGCAGTACTTC. Amino acids: CASSPENRGREQYF.

A single count supports this clone. This chain joins TRBV18 and TRBJ1-1, with D uncertain. The CDR3 loop spans 14 amino acids. Trimming left V 3 bases short and J 4 bases short, with 12 bases between. Germline CDR1 is KGHSH and CDR2 is LQKENI. The CDR3: CASSPRVGGTEAFF. As DNA, the CDR3 is TGTGCCAGCTCACCCCGGGTGGGAGGCACTGAAGCTTTCTTT.

This clone turned up a few times. The V call is TRBV5-1, the J call TRBJ2-7, with 10 positions matching TRBD1. This CDR3 has 14 residues. V dropped 0 bases and J dropped 6; count of bases not matched to a gene: 3. CDR1 and CDR2 (germline): SGHRS, YFSETQ. The CDR3 DNA sequence: TGCGCCAGCAGCTTGGTCGGGACAGGGGCCGAGCAGTACTTC. Amino acid sequence: CASSLVGTGAEQYF.

The rearrangement joins TRBV7-6 to TRBJ2-1; D is perhaps TRBD1 (5 bases). CDR1 is SGHVS, CDR2 FNYEAQ, per germline. The V end was cut by 8 bases, the J end by 5 bases, with 10 bases between. This CDR3 region has 12 residues. The CDR3 sequence is CASGEQDNEQFF. Written as DNA, the CDR3 is TGTGCCAGCGGGGAACAGGACAATGAGCAGTTCTTC.

The V and J genes are TRBV6-1 and TRBJ2-1; D is uncertain. The ends were cut back, 2 bases at V and 5 bases at J, with 4 bases in the middle. Germline lookup yields CDR1 MNHNS and CDR2 SASEGT. The CDR3 runs 12 residues. The CDR3 region has the DNA TGTGCCAGCAGTGAATCAGACAATGAGCAGTTCTTC. The encoded protein is CASSESDNEQFF.

J is TRBJ2-3 and V is TRBV30; 12 positions agree with TRBD2. The J segment lost 4 bases and the V segment lost 5 bases, leaving 4 bases of the junction unmatched. Germline loops: CDR1 GTSNPN, CDR2 SVGIG (reference sequence). The CDR3 covers 14 residues. CDR3 in amino acids: CAWRLAGGPDTQYF. CDR3 nucleotides: TGTGCCTGGCGCCTAGCGGGAGGGCCAGATACGCAGTATTTT.

The chain combines TRBV5-4 with TRBJ1-4; 8 bases fit TRBD1. The CDR3 consists of 14 residues. Germline V gene sequence: CDR1 SGHNT, CDR2 YYREEE (reference sequence). With 3 bases clipped from V and 6 bases from J, the junction kept 4 bases outside the gene matches. The CDR3 protein is CASSWDRWDEKLFF. CDR3 nucleotide sequence: TGTGCCAGCAGCTGGGACAGGTGGGATGAAAAACTGTTTTTT.

The chain has TRBV5-6 and TRBJ2-5; possibly TRBD2 for D (6 bases). CDR1 is SGHDT and CDR2 is YYEEEE in the germline V gene. V was trimmed by 4 bases and J by 1 base, leaving 17 bases between them. This CDR3 region has 16 residues. The CDR3 DNA sequence: TGTGCCAGCAGCCCTGTCCCTATGGGGGGCCAAGAGACCCAGTACTTC. Translation gives CASSPVPMGGQETQYF.